This record covers a single T cell receptor beta chain. The table came from immunoSEQ multiplex PCR; TCRdb's copy has only in-frame clones and leaves some out. The table lists some 120,000 clones, roughly 89% of them singletons. The source of the sample is a study of T cell responses to AZD1222 COVID-19 vaccine. The V gene lost 1 base and the J gene lost 4 bases, with 14 bases spanning the gap. The CDR3 runs to 16 residues. The V gene's germline CDR1 is LGHDT and CDR2 YNNKEL (reference sequence). The sequencing used peripheral blood, collected on day 0 of AZD1222 vaccination. The rearrangement uses TRBV3-1 (or the pseudogene TRBV3-2) and TRBJ1-3, with a weak D call TRBD1 (5 bases). This TCR was recovered from an adult in good health. In nucleotides, the CDR3 is TGTGCCAGCAGCCAAGGATCGGGAGGGGCGGGAAACACCATATATTTT. Translation gives CASSQGSGGAGNTIYF.